This T cell receptor beta chain was sequenced in a study of CD8 T cells in Susac syndrome. Reverse transcription used roughly 0.5 to 1 ug RNA and random hexamers. TCRdb reprocessed the immunoSEQ multiplex PCR reads via MiXCR and lists one record per CDR3 protein. The repertoire holds some 160,000 distinct CDR3 sequences, with 92% as singletons. Sequencing of TCR beta was performed on blood CD8+ T cells and on blood CD4+ T cells. The controls were healthy donors who were matched for age and sex. Negative magnetic isolation gave CD8+ and CD4+ cells; FACS enriched CD8+ TEMRA. CDR1 and CDR2 (germline): MNHEY, SVGEGT. CDR3 length equals 14 residues. V trimming: 6 bases; J trimming: 2 bases; junction bases outside the gene matches: 5.

This TCR came from a human donor in good health. Sequencing was carried out using CD4+ T cells from PBMCs. The chain uses TRBV6-2 or TRBV6-3 and TRBJ1-1; 8 bases fit TRBD1. CDR3 in DNA: TGTGCCAGCAGCCTACAGGGGGAAAACACTGAAGCTTTCTTT. Its translation: CASSLQGENTEAFF.